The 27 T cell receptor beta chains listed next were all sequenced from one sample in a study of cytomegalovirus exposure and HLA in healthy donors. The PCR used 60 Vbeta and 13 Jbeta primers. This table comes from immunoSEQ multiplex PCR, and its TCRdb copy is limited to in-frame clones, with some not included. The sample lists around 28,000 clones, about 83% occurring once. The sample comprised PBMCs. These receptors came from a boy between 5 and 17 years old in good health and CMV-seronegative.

The chain's CDR3 is CASTWLDYEQYF. The CDR3 DNA sequence: TGTGCCAGCACCTGGCTAGACTACGAGCAGTACTTC. This chain links TRBV2 with TRBJ2-7; unclear D gene. The CDR3 covers 12 residues. The V gene lost 7 bases and the J gene lost 3 bases, with 10 bases spanning the gap. Germline loops: CDR1 SNHLY, CDR2 FYNNEI. Full variable domain (rest looked up from reference TRBV2 and TRBJ2-7): EPEVTQTPSHQVTQMGQEVILRCVPISNHLYFYWYRQILGQKVEFLVSFYNNEISEKSEIFDDQFSVERPDGSNFTLKIRSTKLEDSAMYFCASTWLDYEQYFGPGTRLTVT.

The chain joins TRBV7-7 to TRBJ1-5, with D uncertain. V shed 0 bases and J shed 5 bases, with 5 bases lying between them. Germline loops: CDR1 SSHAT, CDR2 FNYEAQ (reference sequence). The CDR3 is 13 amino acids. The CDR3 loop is CASSLAYDQPQHF. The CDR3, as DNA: TGTGCCAGCAGCTTAGCTTATGATCAGCCCCAGCATTTT.

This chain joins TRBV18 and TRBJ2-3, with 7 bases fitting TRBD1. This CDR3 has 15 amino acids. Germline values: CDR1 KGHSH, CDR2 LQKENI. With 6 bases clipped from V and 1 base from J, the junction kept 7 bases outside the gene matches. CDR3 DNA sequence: TGTGCCAGCTCCCCAAGACAGGGCGGCACAGATACGCAGTATTTT. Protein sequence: CASSPRQGGTDTQYF.

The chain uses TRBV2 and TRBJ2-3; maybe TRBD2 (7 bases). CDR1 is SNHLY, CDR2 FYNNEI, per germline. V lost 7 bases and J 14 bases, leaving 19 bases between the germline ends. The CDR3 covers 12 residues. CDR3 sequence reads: CASTWDAGALYF. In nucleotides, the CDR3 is TGTGCCAGCACGTGGGATGCGGGGGCCCTGTATTTT.

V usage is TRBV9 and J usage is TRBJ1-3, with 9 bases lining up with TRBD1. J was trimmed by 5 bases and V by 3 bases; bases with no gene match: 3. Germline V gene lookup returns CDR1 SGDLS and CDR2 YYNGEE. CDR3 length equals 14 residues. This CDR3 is CASSGGQGRNTIYF. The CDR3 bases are TGTGCCAGCAGCGGTGGACAGGGGCGAAACACCATATATTTT.

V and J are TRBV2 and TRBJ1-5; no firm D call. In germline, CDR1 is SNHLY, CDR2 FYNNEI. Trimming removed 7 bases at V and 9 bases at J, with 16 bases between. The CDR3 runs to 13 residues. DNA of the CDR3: TGTGCCAGCAATTTTCGGGGTTTATGGCCCCAGCATTTT. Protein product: CASNFRGLWPQHF.

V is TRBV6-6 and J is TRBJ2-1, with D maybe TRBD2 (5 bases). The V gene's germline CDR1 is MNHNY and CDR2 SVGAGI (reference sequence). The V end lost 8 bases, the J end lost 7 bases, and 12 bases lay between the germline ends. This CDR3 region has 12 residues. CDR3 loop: CASAGSWNEQFF. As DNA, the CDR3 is TGTGCCAGCGCGGGCAGTTGGAATGAGCAGTTCTTC.

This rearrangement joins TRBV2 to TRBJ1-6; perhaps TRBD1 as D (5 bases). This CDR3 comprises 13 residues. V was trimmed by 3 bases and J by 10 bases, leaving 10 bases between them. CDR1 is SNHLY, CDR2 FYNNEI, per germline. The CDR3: CASSDRVDSPLHF. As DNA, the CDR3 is TGTGCCAGCAGTGACAGGGTCGACTCACCCCTCCACTTT. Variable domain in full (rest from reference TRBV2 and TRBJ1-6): EPEVTQTPSHQVTQMGQEVILRCVPISNHLYFYWYRQILGQKVEFLVSFYNNEISEKSEIFDDQFSVERPDGSNFTLKIRSTKLEDSAMYFCASSDRVDSPLHFGNGTRLTVT.

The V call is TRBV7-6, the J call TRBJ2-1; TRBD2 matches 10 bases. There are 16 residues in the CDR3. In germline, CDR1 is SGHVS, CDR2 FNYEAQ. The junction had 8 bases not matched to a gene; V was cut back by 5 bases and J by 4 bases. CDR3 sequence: CASSPLAGARYNEQFF. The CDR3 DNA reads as TGTGCCAGCAGCCCCCTAGCGGGGGCCCGTTACAATGAGCAGTTCTTC.

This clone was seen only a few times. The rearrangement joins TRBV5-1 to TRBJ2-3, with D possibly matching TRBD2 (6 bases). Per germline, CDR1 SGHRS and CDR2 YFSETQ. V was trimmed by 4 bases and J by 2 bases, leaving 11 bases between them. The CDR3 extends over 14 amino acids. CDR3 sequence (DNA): TGCGCCAGCAGCCACGGGACTGTCACAGATACGCAGTATTTT. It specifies CASSHGTVTDTQYF.

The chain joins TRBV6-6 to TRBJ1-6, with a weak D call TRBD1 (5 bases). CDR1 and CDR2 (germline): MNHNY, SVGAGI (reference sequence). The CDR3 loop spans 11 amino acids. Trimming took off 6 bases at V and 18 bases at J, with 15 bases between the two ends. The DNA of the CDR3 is TGTGCCAGCAGATCCGGGCAGGGTTACCACTTT. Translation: CASRSGQGYHF.

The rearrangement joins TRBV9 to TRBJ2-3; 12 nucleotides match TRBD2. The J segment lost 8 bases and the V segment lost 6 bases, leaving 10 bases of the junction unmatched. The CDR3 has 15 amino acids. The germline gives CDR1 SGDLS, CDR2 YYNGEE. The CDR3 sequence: CASTAPSGGAFTQYF. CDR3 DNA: TGTGCCAGCACCGCGCCTAGCGGGGGGGCCTTTACGCAGTATTTT.

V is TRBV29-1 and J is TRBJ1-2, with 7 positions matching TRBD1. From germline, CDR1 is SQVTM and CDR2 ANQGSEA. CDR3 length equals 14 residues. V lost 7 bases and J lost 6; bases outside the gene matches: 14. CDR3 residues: CSAASTGQANGYTF. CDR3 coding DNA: TGCAGCGCCGCAAGTACCGGACAGGCTAATGGCTACACCTTC.

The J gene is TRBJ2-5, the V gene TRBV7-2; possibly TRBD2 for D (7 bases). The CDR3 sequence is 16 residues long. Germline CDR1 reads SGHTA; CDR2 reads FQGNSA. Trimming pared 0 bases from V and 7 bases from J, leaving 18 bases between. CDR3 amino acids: CASSLASVGGGGTQYF. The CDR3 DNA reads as TGTGCCAGCAGCTTAGCTTCCGTAGGGGGGGGCGGGACCCAGTACTTC.

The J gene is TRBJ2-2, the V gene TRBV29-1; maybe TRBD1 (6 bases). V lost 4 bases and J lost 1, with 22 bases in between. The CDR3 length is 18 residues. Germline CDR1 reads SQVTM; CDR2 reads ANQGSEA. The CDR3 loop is CSVVSGNTATGNTGELFF. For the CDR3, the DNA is TGCAGCGTTGTTTCCGGCAATACGGCGACAGGGAACACCGGGGAGCTGTTTTTT.

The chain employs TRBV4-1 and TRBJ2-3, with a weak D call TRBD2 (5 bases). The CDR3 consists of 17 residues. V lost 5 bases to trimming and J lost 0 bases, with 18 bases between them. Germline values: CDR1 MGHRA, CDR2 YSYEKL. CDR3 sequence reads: CASSLQGGGGSTDTQYF. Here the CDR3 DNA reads TGCGCCAGCAGCTTGCAAGGAGGCGGAGGAAGCACAGATACGCAGTATTTT.

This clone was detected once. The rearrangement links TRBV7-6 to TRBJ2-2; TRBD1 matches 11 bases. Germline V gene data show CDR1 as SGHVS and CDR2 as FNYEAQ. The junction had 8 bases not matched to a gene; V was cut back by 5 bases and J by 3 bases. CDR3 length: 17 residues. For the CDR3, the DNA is TGTGCCAGCAGCCCGTGGACAGGGGGCGCCGACACCGGGGAGCTGTTTTTT. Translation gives CASSPWTGGADTGELFF.

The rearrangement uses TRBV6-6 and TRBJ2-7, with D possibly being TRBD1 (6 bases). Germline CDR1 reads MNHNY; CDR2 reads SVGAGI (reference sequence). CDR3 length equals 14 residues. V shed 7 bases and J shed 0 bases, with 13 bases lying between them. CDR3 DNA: TGTGCCAGCACCGCAACAGGGAACTCCTACGAGCAGTACTTC. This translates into CASTATGNSYEQYF.

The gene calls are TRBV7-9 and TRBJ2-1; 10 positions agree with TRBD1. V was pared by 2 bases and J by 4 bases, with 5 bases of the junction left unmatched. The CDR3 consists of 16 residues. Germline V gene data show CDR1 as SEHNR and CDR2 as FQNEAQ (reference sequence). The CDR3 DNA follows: TGTGCCAGCAGCTTACAGACAGGGGGCCCTTACAATGAGCAGTTCTTC. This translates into CASSLQTGGPYNEQFF.

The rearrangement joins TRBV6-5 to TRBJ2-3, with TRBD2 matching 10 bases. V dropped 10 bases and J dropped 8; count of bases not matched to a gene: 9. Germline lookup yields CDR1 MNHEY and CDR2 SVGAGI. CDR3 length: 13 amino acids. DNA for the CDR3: TGTGCCACCGCTAGCGGGGGTCCGTTTACGCAGTATTTT. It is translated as CATASGGPFTQYF.

CDR3 residues: CASSLVVAKRDGELFF. CDR3 coding DNA: TGCGCCAGCAGCTTGGTCGTGGCAAAACGGGACGGGGAGCTGTTTTTT. This chain uses TRBV5-1 with TRBJ2-2; perhaps TRBD2 as D (5 bases). V lost 0 bases to trimming and J lost 7 bases, with 16 bases between them. Germline loops: CDR1 SGHRS, CDR2 YFSETQ. CDR3 size: 16 residues.

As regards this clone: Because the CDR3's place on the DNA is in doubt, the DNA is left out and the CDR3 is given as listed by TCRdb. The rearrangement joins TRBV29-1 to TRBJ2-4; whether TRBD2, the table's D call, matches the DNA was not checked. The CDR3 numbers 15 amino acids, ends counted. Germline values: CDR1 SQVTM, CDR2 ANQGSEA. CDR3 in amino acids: CSVERWGEGSEIRYF.

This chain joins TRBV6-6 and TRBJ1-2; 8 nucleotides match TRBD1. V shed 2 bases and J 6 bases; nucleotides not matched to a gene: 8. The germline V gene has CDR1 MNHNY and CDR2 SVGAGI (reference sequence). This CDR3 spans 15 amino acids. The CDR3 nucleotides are TGTGCCAGCAGTTACAGCGGCAGGGGGCTGGATGGCTACACCTTC. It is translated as CASSYSGRGLDGYTF.

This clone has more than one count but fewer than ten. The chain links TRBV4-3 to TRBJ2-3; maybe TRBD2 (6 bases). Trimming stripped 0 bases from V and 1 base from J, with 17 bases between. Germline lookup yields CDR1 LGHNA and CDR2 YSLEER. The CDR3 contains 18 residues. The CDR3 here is CASSQDRKRPGGTDTQYF. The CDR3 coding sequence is TGCGCCAGCAGCCAAGATCGAAAGCGGCCGGGAGGCACAGATACGCAGTATTTT.

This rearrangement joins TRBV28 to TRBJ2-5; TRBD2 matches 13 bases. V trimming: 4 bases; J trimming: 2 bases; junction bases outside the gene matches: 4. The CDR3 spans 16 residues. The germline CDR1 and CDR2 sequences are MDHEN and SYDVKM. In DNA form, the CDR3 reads TGTGCCAGCAGTTCGAGACTAGCGGGGGGACAAGAGACCCAGTACTTC. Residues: CASSSRLAGGQETQYF.

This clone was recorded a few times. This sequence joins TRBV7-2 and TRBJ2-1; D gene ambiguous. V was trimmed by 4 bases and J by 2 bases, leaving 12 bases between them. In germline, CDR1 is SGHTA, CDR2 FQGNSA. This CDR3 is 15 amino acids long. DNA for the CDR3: TGTGCCAGCAGCTCAGGCTCGTCCGCCTACAATGAGCAGTTCTTC. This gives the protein CASSSGSSAYNEQFF. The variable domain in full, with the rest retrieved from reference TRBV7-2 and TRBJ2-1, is GAGVSQSPSNKVTEKGKDVELRCDPISGHTALYWYRQSLGQGLEFLIYFQGNSAPDKSGLPSDRFSAERTGGSVSTLTIQRTQQEDSAVYLCASSSGSSAYNEQFFGPGTRLTVL.

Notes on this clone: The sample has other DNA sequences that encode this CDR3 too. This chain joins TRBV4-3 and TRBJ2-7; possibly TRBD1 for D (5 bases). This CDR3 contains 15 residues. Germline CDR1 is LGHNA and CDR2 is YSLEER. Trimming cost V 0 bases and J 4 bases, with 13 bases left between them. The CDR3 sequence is CASSQDWGQGYEQYF. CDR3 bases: TGCGCCAGCAGCCAAGATTGGGGCCAGGGTTACGAGCAGTACTTC.